The 20 T cell receptor beta chains below come from one sample, sequenced in a study of blood T cells in healthy people across ages. Alongside a J-beta primer mix, a sample-barcoded 5' primer served in a second PCR lasting about 7 to 12 cycles. Each CDR3 protein gets one entry after TCRdb re-called the 5' RACE reads with MiXCR. The sample shows around 1.5 million distinct CDR3 sequences, approximately 42% of them seen only once. The material sequenced was blood. The receptors derive from a woman between 18 and 29 years old in good health.

There are a few counts of this clonotype. The V gene is TRBV5-6, the J gene TRBJ2-5; unclear D gene. CDR3 length equals 14 residues. The germline gives CDR1 SGHDT, CDR2 YYEEEE. V shed 2 bases and J shed 0 bases, with 8 bases lying between them. CDR3 in amino acids: CASSFWVYQETQYF. The CDR3 region has the DNA TGTGCCAGCAGCTTCTGGGTATACCAAGAGACCCAGTACTTC.

In DNA, the CDR3 is TGCAGTGCTGAGACTCCGGGGGGAGAGACCCAGTACTTC. It codes for CSAETPGGETQYF. This chain joins TRBV20-1 and TRBJ2-5; 7 bases agree with TRBD2. The trim removed 5 bases at V and 4 bases at J, leaving 7 bases unmatched. This CDR3 contains 13 residues. Germline loops: CDR1 DFQATT, CDR2 SNEGSKA (reference sequence).

V and J are TRBV7-2 and TRBJ2-7; the D gene is possibly TRBD2 (6 bases). V gave up 1 base and J gave up 3 bases, with 13 bases separating them. There are 15 residues in the CDR3. CDR1 SGHTA and CDR2 FQGNSA come from the germline V gene. The CDR3 nucleotides read TGTGCCAGCAGCTTAGTTCCAGCGGGTCGCTACGAGCAGTACTTC. Protein product: CASSLVPAGRYEQYF.

This clonotype was counted a single time. This chain uses TRBV24-1 with TRBJ2-2; the D is unclear. From germline, CDR1 is KGHDR and CDR2 SFDVKD. V lost 6 bases and J lost 0, with 4 bases in between. The CDR3 is 13 residues long. The CDR3 here is CATSTSNTGELFF. The CDR3 nucleotides read TGTGCCACCAGTACTTCGAACACCGGGGAGCTGTTTTTT.

This clonotype appeared a few times. Here the CDR3 reads CAWRKGGQGYEQYF. The CDR3 nucleotides read TGTGCCTGGAGGAAGGGAGGACAGGGTTACGAGCAGTACTTC. This chain joins TRBV30 and TRBJ2-7, with 8 nucleotides matching TRBD1. Looked up from germline, CDR1 is GTSNPN and CDR2 is SVGIG (reference sequence). The CDR3 extends over 14 amino acids. Trimming cost V 3 bases and J 4 bases; bases outside gene matches: 8.

J is TRBJ2-6 and V is TRBV14, with D possibly matching TRBD1 (5 bases). With 4 bases removed from V and 2 bases from J, the gap between germline ends came to 12 bases. CDR1 and CDR2 (germline): SGHDN, FVKESK. The CDR3 extends over 16 amino acids. The CDR3 sequence is CASSPPARAGANVLTF. DNA of the CDR3: TGTGCCAGCAGCCCCCCGGCCAGGGCTGGGGCCAACGTCCTGACTTTC.

This chain uses TRBV20-1 with TRBJ2-3; no definite D call. CDR3 size: 14 residues. The V and J ends lost 3 bases and 0 bases respectively, with 10 bases between them. Per the germline V gene, CDR1 is DFQATT and CDR2 is SNEGSKA (reference sequence). CDR3 sequence (DNA): TGCAGTGCTAGTGGTACCCATAGCACAGATACGCAGTATTTT. This sequence encodes CSASGTHSTDTQYF.

The genes are TRBV20-1 and TRBJ1-1; D unclear. The CDR3 has 10 amino acids. Between the trimmed V and J ends, which lost 4 bases and 3 bases, there was a span of 3 bases. Per germline, CDR1 DFQATT and CDR2 SNEGSKA (reference sequence). In DNA, the CDR3 is TGCAGTGCTATGCACACTGAAGCTTTCTTT. Amino acids: CSAMHTEAFF.

The table lists this clonotype with many counts. This chain links TRBV6-5 with TRBJ1-5; D remains ambiguous. V lost 0 bases and J 4 bases, leaving 7 bases between the germline ends. The CDR3 runs to 14 residues. Germline values: CDR1 MNHEY, CDR2 SVGAGI. The CDR3 DNA reads as TGTGCCAGCAGTTACTCCGGCGGGAATCAGCCCCAGCATTTT. It encodes CASSYSGGNQPQHF.

The V call is TRBV14, the J call TRBJ2-3, with TRBD2 identical over 8 bases. The CDR3 consists of 19 residues. The germline V gene encodes CDR1 SGHDN and CDR2 FVKESK. The trim removed 0 bases at V and 0 bases at J, leaving 11 bases unmatched. The CDR3 DNA reads as TGTGCCAGCAGCCAAGATATTAGGGCTAGCGGGCCCAGCACAGATACGCAGTATTTT. It codes for CASSQDIRASGPSTDTQYF.

The rearrangement uses TRBV20-1 and TRBJ2-1, with 7 bases matching TRBD2. V trimming: 1 base; J trimming: 3 bases; junction bases outside the gene matches: 3. Germline CDR1 is DFQATT and CDR2 is SNEGSKA (reference sequence). This CDR3 is 14 amino acids long. CDR3 in amino acids: CSARGGLVYNEQFF. The CDR3 region has the DNA TGCAGTGCTAGAGGAGGACTAGTCTACAATGAGCAGTTCTTC.

The V gene is TRBV12-3 or TRBV12-4, the J gene TRBJ2-1; D may be TRBD1 (5 bases). The CDR3 contains 15 residues. V was cut by 5 bases and J by 2 bases, with 13 bases left in between. In DNA form, the CDR3 reads TGTGCCAGCAGTCTCCGGAAAGGGGCCTACAATGAGCAGTTCTTC. Its protein is CASSLRKGAYNEQFF.

This clonotype was observed a few times. This chain connects TRBV3-1 to TRBJ2-3, with unresolved D. Trimming took 1 base from V and 2 from J, leaving 7 bases between them. Per the germline V gene, CDR1 is LGHDT and CDR2 is YNNKEL (reference sequence). The CDR3 runs to 14 residues. The CDR3 nucleotides are TGTGCCAGCAGCCAAGGTTTCACCACAGATACGCAGTATTTT. Translation: CASSQGFTTDTQYF.

The chain uses TRBV12-3 or TRBV12-4 and TRBJ2-1, with a possible D match to TRBD1 (6 bases). The length of the CDR3 is 15 residues. V lost 7 bases, J lost 6 bases, and 19 bases lay in between. This CDR3 is CASTLDSSWGNEQFF. The CDR3 nucleotides are TGTGCCAGCACCTTGGACAGCTCCTGGGGCAATGAGCAGTTCTTC.

In this sample, this clonotype turned up a few times. J is TRBJ1-1 and V is TRBV3-1; 9 bases match TRBD1. V trimming: 7 bases; J trimming: 5 bases; junction bases outside the gene matches: 8. Germline V lookup: CDR1 LGHDT, CDR2 YNNKEL (reference sequence). This CDR3 contains 14 residues. The chain's CDR3 is CASTSTGGGTEAFF. CDR3 nucleotides: TGTGCCAGCACCTCTACAGGGGGCGGGACTGAAGCTTTCTTT. The whole variable domain, remainder taken from reference TRBV3-1 and TRBJ1-1, is DTAVSQTPKYLVTQMGNDKSIKCEQNLGHDTMYWYKQDSKKFLKIMFSYNNKELIINETVPNRFSPKSPDKAHLNLHINSLELGDSAVYFCASTSTGGGTEAFFGQGTRLTVV.

The chain joins TRBV6-1 to TRBJ2-2, with no clear D. Trimming pared 4 bases from V and 1 base from J, leaving 10 bases between. Germline V CDR1 and CDR2: MNHNS, SASEGT. The CDR3 length is 15 residues. The CDR3 loop reads CASSGNSVNTGELFF. The DNA for the CDR3 is TGTGCCAGCAGTGGAAACAGCGTGAACACCGGGGAGCTGTTTTTT.

V and J are TRBV11-2 and TRBJ1-1; the match to TRBD1 covers 7 bases. In germline, CDR1 is SGHAT, CDR2 FQNNGV. V lost 1 base, J lost 4 bases, and 6 bases stayed unmatched. The CDR3 is 15 amino acids. DNA for the CDR3: TGTGCCAGCAGCTTAGTGGTCAGGGACAGCACTGAAGCTTTCTTT. Amino acid sequence: CASSLVVRDSTEAFF.

The chain has TRBV20-1 and TRBJ2-5, with D uncertain. Trimming removed 3 bases from V and 11 bases from J, with 19 bases in between. CDR3 size: 13 residues. The V gene's germline CDR1 is DFQATT and CDR2 SNEGSKA (reference sequence). CDR3 sequence: CSASSQPLYEQYF. Here the CDR3 DNA reads TGCAGTGCTAGTAGTCAGCCGTTGTATGAGCAGTACTTC.

The chain couples TRBV20-1 to TRBJ2-3; the D call may be TRBD1 or TRBD2 (6 bases each). Germline V lookup: CDR1 DFQATT, CDR2 SNEGSKA (reference sequence). V dropped 6 bases and J dropped 0 bases, with 19 bases sitting between them. The CDR3 extends over 16 amino acids. This chain's CDR3 is CSAGGGGSGSTDTQYF. CDR3 DNA sequence: TGCAGTGCAGGGGGTGGGGGTAGCGGTAGCACAGATACGCAGTATTTT.

This clonotype was picked up a small number of times. A much larger clone lies a single base off, so this may be a read error. V gene TRBV7-9 combines with J gene TRBJ2-1, with TRBD2 as a possible D gene (7 bases). The DNA end is a closer match to TRBJ2-7, so the J assignment may be wrong. CDR3 length: 18 residues. Germline lookup yields CDR1 SEHNR and CDR2 FQNEAQ (reference sequence). CDR3 region: CASSLRLRGGVPYNEQYF. As DNA, the CDR3 is TGTGCCAGCAGCTTGCGTTTGAGGGGGGGGGTACCCTACAATGAGCAGTACTTC.